A single sample is the source of the 18 T cell receptor beta chains below, sequenced in a study of cytomegalovirus exposure and HLA in healthy donors. PCR used 60 Vbeta primers and 13 Jbeta primers. Here immunoSEQ multiplex PCR was the method, and the copy in TCRdb shows in-frame clones only, minus some. The sample lists 150,000 to 200,000 clones, around 81% occurring once. What was sequenced was PBMCs. The source of these receptors is a woman in her 30s in good health and CMV-seropositive.

This chain joins TRBV7-9 and TRBJ1-5, with 9 bases fitting TRBD1. Germline V gene data show CDR1 as SEHNR and CDR2 as FQNEAQ (reference sequence). This CDR3 region has 16 residues. V trimming: 0 bases; J trimming: 6 bases; junction bases outside the gene matches: 6. The chain's CDR3 is CASSLAGGQGFQPQHF. The CDR3 coding sequence is TGTGCCAGCAGCTTAGCGGGGGGACAGGGTTTTCAGCCCCAGCATTTT.

In its sample, this clone was seen once. This rearrangement joins TRBV6-5 to TRBJ2-1, with 8 nucleotides matching TRBD1. The CDR3 spans 15 residues. The germline V gene has CDR1 MNHEY and CDR2 SVGAGI. V was pared by 4 bases and J by 2 bases, with 4 bases of the junction left unmatched. This CDR3 reads CASSFRDRTYNEQFF. The CDR3 nucleotides read TGTGCCAGCAGTTTCCGGGACAGGACCTACAATGAGCAGTTCTTC.

The V gene is TRBV5-4, the J gene TRBJ2-1; 10 bases are shared with TRBD2. After removal of 6 bases from V and 4 bases from J, the junction contained 10 bases not matched to a gene. This CDR3 contains 16 residues. From germline, CDR1 is SGHNT and CDR2 YYREEE (reference sequence). Here the CDR3 reads CASTLAGLAEYNEQFF. DNA of the CDR3: TGTGCCAGCACCCTTGCAGGACTAGCGGAGTACAATGAGCAGTTCTTC.

The genes are TRBV6-5 and TRBJ1-2; 8 nucleotides match TRBD1. With V trimmed by 5 bases and J by 6 bases, 5 bases remained unmatched. The CDR3 is 13 residues long. Germline CDR1 and CDR2: MNHEY and SVGAGI. Here the CDR3 DNA reads TGTGCCAGCAGTCGGGACAGGTTGAATGGCTACACCTTC. Encoded protein: CASSRDRLNGYTF.

V and J are TRBV30 and TRBJ1-2; 9 bases agree with TRBD1. Germline V gene data show CDR1 as GTSNPN and CDR2 as SVGIG (reference sequence). The CDR3 consists of 15 residues. Germline trimming cut 1 base from V and 8 bases from J; bases unmatched to any gene: 11. The CDR3 DNA reads as TGTGCCTGGAGTGACCGGCAAGGACAGGGGAGAGGCTACACCTTC. Protein: CAWSDRQGQGRGYTF.

This clone was detected once. V usage is TRBV5-4 and J usage is TRBJ2-2; the D gene is possibly TRBD1 (6 bases). CDR3 size: 14 residues. Germline V gene lookup returns CDR1 SGHNT and CDR2 YYREEE (reference sequence). V gave up 1 base and J gave up 5 bases, with 9 bases separating them. This CDR3 reads CASSLRTGTGELFF. DNA of the CDR3: TGTGCCAGCAGCTTGCGTACAGGGACCGGGGAGCTGTTTTTT.

Here the CDR3 reads CASSLDRVAHGYTF. The CDR3 nucleotides read TGTGCCAGCAGTTTAGACAGGGTGGCCCATGGCTACACCTTC. The J gene is TRBJ1-2, the V gene TRBV27, with TRBD1 matching over 7 bases. CDR1 MNHEY and CDR2 SMNVEV come from the germline V gene (reference sequence). V dropped 2 bases and J dropped 6; count of bases not matched to a gene: 6. The CDR3 extends over 14 amino acids.

The chain has TRBV7-9 and TRBJ1-2; D may be TRBD1 (5 bases). Between the trimmed V and J ends, which lost 1 base and 2 bases, there was a span of 5 bases. Germline values: CDR1 SEHNR, CDR2 FQNEAQ (reference sequence). The CDR3 has 13 amino acids. CDR3 in DNA: TGTGCCAGCAGCTTAGGACAGAACTATGGCTACACCTTC. This sequence encodes CASSLGQNYGYTF.

The chain uses TRBV4-1 and TRBJ1-2; D possibly corresponds to TRBD1 (5 bases). CDR1 MGHRA and CDR2 YSYEKL come from the germline V gene. The CDR3 totals 15 residues. The germline V and J ends were trimmed by 0 bases and 8 bases, with 16 bases remaining between them. The CDR3 loop reads CASSQDLQGLRGYTF. As DNA, the CDR3 is TGCGCCAGCAGCCAAGATCTTCAGGGATTGAGAGGCTACACCTTC.

The chain is built from TRBV5-1 and TRBJ2-1; 10 nucleotides align to TRBD1. V dropped 4 bases and J dropped 0; count of bases not matched to a gene: 4. Germline V gene sequence: CDR1 SGHRS, CDR2 YFSETQ. The CDR3 length is 16 residues. CDR3 protein: CASSIGTGASYNEQFF. The CDR3 DNA is TGCGCCAGCAGCATAGGGACAGGGGCCTCCTACAATGAGCAGTTCTTC.

The chain uses TRBV27 and TRBJ2-1; tentatively, D is TRBD1 (5 bases). Per the germline V gene, CDR1 is MNHEY and CDR2 is SMNVEV (reference sequence). This CDR3 is built from 16 residues. Trimming cost V 0 bases and J 5 bases, with 14 bases left between them. The CDR3 spells CASSLSQGEYNNEQFF. For the CDR3, the DNA is TGTGCCAGCAGTTTATCTCAGGGCGAGTACAACAATGAGCAGTTCTTC.

The V gene is TRBV6-6, the J gene TRBJ1-5, with 9 bases that match TRBD1. The CDR3 is 16 residues long. Unmatched junction bases numbered 5, after V lost 0 bases and J lost 5 bases. Germline CDR1 and CDR2: MNHNY and SVGAGI (reference sequence). In nucleotides, the CDR3 is TGTGCCAGCAGTTACTCCGGACAGGGGTTGGATCAGCCCCAGCATTTT. It translates to CASSYSGQGLDQPQHF.

The V gene is TRBV19, the J gene TRBJ1-6; D call uncertain. Germline CDR1 and CDR2: LNHDA and SQIVND (reference sequence). Deletions cut 3 bases from V and 8 bases from J, with 8 bases between. This CDR3 has 13 amino acids. This chain's CDR3 is CASSIPPDSPLHF. CDR3 DNA: TGTGCCAGTAGTATCCCTCCCGATTCACCCCTCCACTTT.

The chain couples TRBV7-2 to TRBJ2-7, with D perhaps matching TRBD2 (6 bases). Per germline, CDR1 SGHTA and CDR2 FQGNSA. V was shortened by 1 base and J by 1 base, with 11 bases between the two germline ends. This CDR3 is 15 amino acids long. CDR3 region: CASSLEASVSYEQYF. In DNA, the CDR3 is TGTGCCAGCAGCTTAGAAGCTAGCGTTTCCTACGAGCAGTACTTC.

Details on this clone: The junction shows a germline mismatch at one end, possibly a read error. V is TRBV7-9 and J is TRBJ2-5, with TRBD1 as a possible D gene (6 bases). Per the germline V gene, CDR1 is SEHNR and CDR2 is FQNEAQ (reference sequence). This CDR3 comprises 12 residues. The CDR3 protein is CSSSLDRKTQYF. DNA for the CDR3: TGTTCCAGCAGCTTAGACAGGAAGACCCAGTACTTC.

This clone came up once. J is TRBJ1-1 and V is TRBV27, with TRBD1 identical over 9 bases. Germline V CDR1 and CDR2: MNHEY, SMNVEV (reference sequence). V trimming: 2 bases; J trimming: 4 bases; junction bases outside the gene matches: 5. The CDR3 has 15 residues. CDR3 sequence: CASSLTRQGGTEAFF. The DNA for the CDR3 is TGTGCCAGCAGTTTAACCCGACAGGGGGGCACTGAAGCTTTCTTT.

The chain joins TRBV6-5 to TRBJ1-2; 8 bases map to TRBD1. Unmatched junction bases numbered 14, after V lost 6 bases and J lost 8 bases. Germline V gene lookup returns CDR1 MNHEY and CDR2 SVGAGI. This CDR3 contains 15 residues. The CDR3 protein is CASSLERGQAKGYTF. The CDR3 DNA reads as TGTGCCAGCAGCCTAGAGCGGGGACAGGCTAAAGGCTACACCTTC.

This rearrangement joins TRBV9 to TRBJ2-7, with 8 bases fitting TRBD1. J lost 4 bases, V lost 3 bases, and 6 bases had no gene match. CDR1 is SGDLS, CDR2 YYNGEE, per germline. The CDR3 runs to 14 residues. The CDR3 nucleotides read TGTGCCAGCAGCGGACAGGACAGGGAGTACGAGCAGTACTTC. Translation gives CASSGQDREYEQYF.